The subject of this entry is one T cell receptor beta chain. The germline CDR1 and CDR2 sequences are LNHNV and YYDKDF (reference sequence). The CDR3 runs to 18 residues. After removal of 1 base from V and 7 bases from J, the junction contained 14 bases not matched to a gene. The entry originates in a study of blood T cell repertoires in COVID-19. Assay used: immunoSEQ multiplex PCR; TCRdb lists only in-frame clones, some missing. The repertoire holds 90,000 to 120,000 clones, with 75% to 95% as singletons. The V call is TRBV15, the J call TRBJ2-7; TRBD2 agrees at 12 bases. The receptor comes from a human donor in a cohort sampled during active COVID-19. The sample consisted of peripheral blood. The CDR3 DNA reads TGTGCCACCAGCAGAGGAGGACTAGCGGGACCTAATCCGGGGGAGCAGTACTTC. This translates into CATSRGGLAGPNPGEQYF.